This TCR beta chain was sequenced for a study of identical twins. There are 12 residues in the CDR3. Germline V gene sequence: CDR1 MNHEY, CDR2 SVGEGT. Trimming shortened V by 6 bases and J by 7 bases, and 10 bases separated the two germline ends. MiXCR was run by TCRdb on the 5' RACE reads, yielding one entry per CDR3 protein. The data show 450,000 or so distinct CDR3 sequences, 24% seen once. As for this clonotype: Its specificity is not known.

Study findings and constraints: Researchers reported weaker excess twin sharing in beta out-of-frame sequences. For zero-insertion analyses, partial confounding could come from invariant MAIT and iNKT cells.

The same data also contributed to another study, on T cells expressing NK-cell markers. From that paper: CD3+CD56+NKG2C+, CD3+CD56+NKG2C- and CD3+CD56-NKG2C+ T cells, once sorted, supplied the TCR beta repertoires. In several donors, dominant clonotypes made up about 28.3-65% of CD3+CD56-NKG2C+ cells.

This TCR came from a woman younger than 35 in good health. The J gene is TRBJ2-1, the V gene TRBV6-2 or TRBV6-3; D gene uncertain. Sequenced: CD4+ T cells sorted from blood. CDR3 DNA sequence: TGTGCCAGCAGAGAGAGGAAGAATGAGCAGTTCTTC. Translating it yields CASRERKNEQFF.